This T cell receptor (beta chain) was profiled in a study of vaccination effects on CD4 cells after COVID-19. Clones were read by immunoSEQ multiplex PCR, and TCRdb kept only the in-frame ones, dropping some. The sample carries around 60,000 clones, about 80% recorded once. Before sequencing, viral peptide pools were used by the ViraFEST assay to expand antigen-specific CD4+ T cells. When less than 13 days of culture had elapsed, CD4+ T cells were isolated. It was two doses of either the BNT162b2 or mRNA-1273 vaccine that participants received. As regards this clone: Antigen: not known.

The sequence was collected from a human donor who received a COVID-19 vaccine. This specimen was CD4+ T cells from PBMCs cultured with HCoV-229E spike peptides, taken after COVID-19 vaccination.

The CDR3 is CASSLEAGWDEKLFF. The CDR3 DNA reads TGTGCCAGCAGCTTAGAGGCAGGGTGGGATGAAAAACTGTTTTTT. V is TRBV7-9 and J is TRBJ1-4; a possible D gene is TRBD1 (5 bases). Germline V gene lookup returns CDR1 SEHNR and CDR2 FQNEAQ (reference sequence). Between the trimmed V and J ends, which lost 1 base and 6 bases, there was a span of 12 bases. The CDR3 length is 15 residues.